This T cell receptor beta chain was recovered during a study of shared clonotypes between healthy human individuals. General observations from the study: Generation probabilities of non-shared clonotypes were lower (relative to those shared by all four donors).

Those who donated were healthy HIV-negative adults, with no recent acute infections or vaccinations reported. Germline CDR1 reads SGHTA; CDR2 reads FQGTGA. The CDR3 is made up of 15 amino acids. V was clipped by 5 bases and J by 3 bases; unmatched bases: 3. A word on this clone: What it recognizes is unknown. Other nucleotide sequences from this sample produce the same CDR3.

The deep-level immunoSEQ assay was used. Clones were read by immunoSEQ multiplex PCR, and TCRdb kept only the in-frame ones, dropping some. The sample lists around 700,000 clones, around 67% seen once, with less than 2% in the top ten. The source of this sequence is a woman in her thirties in good health. The chain is built from TRBV7-3 and TRBJ2-1; 11 nucleotides line up with TRBD2. The sequenced sample consisted of memory CD4+ T cells sorted from blood. Subset indicated: CD45RA-negative fraction. CDR3 in DNA: TGTGCCAGCAGCGCCACTAGCGGGAGCTACAATGAGCAGTTCTTC. Translated: CASSATSGSYNEQFF.